Below, 32 T cell receptor beta chains from the same sample are listed, as sequenced in a study of CXCR3-negative and CXCR3-positive naive CD8 T cells. The libraries of TRB cDNA were prepared using 5' RACE with UMI labels. Reprocessing the 5' RACE reads, TCRdb reports a single entry for every CDR3 protein and omits DNA. The sample yields more than 65,000 distinct CDR3 sequences, of which the top ten take up approximately 1.5%. Sequenced material: naive CXCR3- CD8+ T cells from blood. As for subset: CD45RO-CCR7+CD27+CD95- naive CD8+ T cells lacking CXCR3 (TNR3-). These TCRs come from a human donor in good health. Some clones in this sample may be carry-over from other donors' samples.

This chain links TRBV12-3 or TRBV12-4 with TRBJ2-7; checking the TCRdb D call of TRBD1 is not possible without DNA. The CDR3 length is 15 residues. The CDR3 spells CASSPPGQGAYEQYF.

The chain couples TRBV20-1 to TRBJ2-7. CDR1 and CDR2 from the germline V gene are DFQATT and SNEGSKA (reference sequence). The CDR3 totals 11 residues. CDR3 protein: CSASWGREQYF.

Judged by frequency, this clonotype is medium-sized (0.01 to 0.1%). The rearrangement uses TRBV29-1 and TRBJ2-2. CDR1 is SQVTM, CDR2 ANQGSEA, per germline. The CDR3 runs 12 residues. This CDR3 reads CSVVADTGELFF.

The chain employs TRBV11-2 and TRBJ2-7; TCRdb picks TRBD2, but there is no DNA to check that call. The germline V gene encodes CDR1 SGHAT and CDR2 FQNNGV. CDR3 size: 13 residues. The CDR3 region is CASSPRTGYEQYF.

The J gene is TRBJ1-1, the V gene TRBV19; TCRdb designates TRBD1, a call that cannot be tested without DNA. The CDR3 runs to 13 residues. Germline CDR1 is LNHDA and CDR2 is SQIVND (reference sequence). This CDR3 reads CASSADRGTEAFF.

The rearrangement joins TRBV28 to TRBJ2-5. This CDR3 is built from 11 residues. Germline assignment: CDR1 MDHEN and CDR2 SYDVKM. The CDR3: CASSFSWAQYF.

The chain joins TRBV7-9 to TRBJ2-7; TCRdb reports TRBD2, a call that lacks DNA to check it against. CDR1 is SEHNR, CDR2 FQNEAQ, per germline (reference sequence). CDR3 size: 15 residues. This chain's CDR3 is CASSSPSGGTYEQYF. Supplemented by reference TRBV7-9 and TRBJ2-7, the full variable domain reads DTGVSQNPRHKITKRGQNVTFRCDPISEHNRLYWYRQTLGQGPEFLTYFQNEAQLEKSRLLSDRFSAERPKGSFSTLEIQRTEQGDSAMYLCASSSPSGGTYEQYFGPGTRLTVT.

The chain links TRBV20-1 to TRBJ2-2; TCRdb reports TRBD2, a call that lacks DNA to check it against. The CDR3 is made up of 15 amino acids. Germline V CDR1 and CDR2: DFQATT, SNEGSKA (reference sequence). The CDR3 reads CSARDRERRAGELFF.

The chain uses TRBV4-1 and TRBJ2-7. Germline V gene sequence: CDR1 MGHRA, CDR2 YSYEKL. The CDR3 runs to 13 residues. The CDR3 sequence is CASSQDQGWEQYF.

V usage is TRBV5-1 and J usage is TRBJ1-4. Per germline, CDR1 SGHRS and CDR2 YFSETQ. The CDR3 consists of 14 residues. This chain's CDR3 is CASSLTIGNEKLFF. Combining the CDR3 with reference TRBV5-1 and TRBJ1-4 gives the whole variable domain KAGVTQTPRYLIKTRGQQVTLSCSPISGHRSVSWYQQTPGQGLQFLFEYFSETQRNKGNFPGRFSGRQFSNSRSEMNVSTLELGDSALYLCASSLTIGNEKLFFGSGTQLSVL.

The rearrangement joins TRBV2 to TRBJ2-3; TCRdb returns TRBD2, unconfirmable since there is no DNA. The germline V gene has CDR1 SNHLY and CDR2 FYNNEI. The CDR3 is 13 residues long. The CDR3 reads CASGTSAGNTQYF.

This chain links TRBV20-1 with TRBJ2-3. The CDR3 spans 13 residues. Germline V CDR1 and CDR2: DFQATT, SNEGSKA (reference sequence). CDR3 residues: CSASDREPDTQYF.

This chain links TRBV28 with TRBJ2-7; there is no DNA to check the TCRdb D call of TRBD1. Germline V gene lookup returns CDR1 MDHEN and CDR2 SYDVKM. The CDR3 loop spans 14 amino acids. CDR3 loop: CASSFWDTSYEQYF.

The chain carries TRBV29-1 and TRBJ2-1; TCRdb's D call, TRBD2, is unchecked because there is no DNA. The CDR3 spans 13 residues. The germline V gene has CDR1 SQVTM and CDR2 ANQGSEA. CDR3 region: CSVGPSGYNEQFF.

The V call is TRBV6-5, the J call TRBJ1-1. Germline V gives CDR1 MNHEY, CDR2 SVGAGI. The length of the CDR3 is 14 residues. CDR3 sequence reads: CACSYVGLNTEAFF.

The CDR3 reads CASSSSGGAYEQYF. The chain links TRBV7-3 to TRBJ2-7. The CDR3 is 14 residues long. CDR1 and CDR2 (germline): SGHTA, FQGTGA.

The CDR3 reads CASSVPGQGLNEKLFF. The V call is TRBV7-9, the J call TRBJ1-4; as DNA is missing, the TRBD1 call by TCRdb cannot be tested. The CDR3 has 16 residues. Germline V CDR1 and CDR2: SEHNR, FQNEAQ (reference sequence).

This rearrangement joins TRBV7-6 to TRBJ2-5. Germline loops: CDR1 SGHVS, CDR2 FNYEAQ. This CDR3 has 12 residues. The CDR3 spells CASSFIGETQYF.

The V gene is TRBV12-3 or TRBV12-4, the J gene TRBJ1-1; TCRdb names TRBD1, which stays unverified in the absence of DNA. The CDR3 is made up of 12 amino acids. The CDR3 sequence is CASKQGSAEAFF.

The chain employs TRBV4-1 and TRBJ1-4. CDR3 length: 15 amino acids. CDR1 MGHRA and CDR2 YSYEKL come from the germline V gene. CDR3 sequence: CASTQPGESREKLFF.

The CDR3 is CASSLQETQYF. The V and J genes are TRBV28 and TRBJ2-5. The CDR3 length is 11 residues. Germline V gene lookup returns CDR1 MDHEN and CDR2 SYDVKM.

The chain uses TRBV9 and TRBJ2-7; TCRdb returns TRBD2, unconfirmable since there is no DNA. The CDR3 runs 17 residues. Germline CDR1 is SGDLS and CDR2 is YYNGEE. CDR3 sequence: CASSVGETLAGTYEQYF.

This rearrangement joins TRBV20-1 to TRBJ2-7; TCRdb's assignment of TRBD2 cannot be checked, as there is no DNA. Looked up from germline, CDR1 is DFQATT and CDR2 is SNEGSKA (reference sequence). This CDR3 has 14 amino acids. CDR3: CSADPETSVYEQYF.

The chain uses TRBV5-1 and TRBJ2-3; the TCRdb D gene call, TRBD2, has no DNA to confirm it. Germline lookup yields CDR1 SGHRS and CDR2 YFSETQ. The CDR3 contains 17 residues. Here the CDR3 reads CASSLDFLSGSTDTQYF. The full variable domain, its missing parts supplied by reference TRBV5-1 and TRBJ2-3, is KAGVTQTPRYLIKTRGQQVTLSCSPISGHRSVSWYQQTPGQGLQFLFEYFSETQRNKGNFPGRFSGRQFSNSRSEMNVSTLELGDSALYLCASSLDFLSGSTDTQYFGPGTRLTVL.

This sequence joins TRBV15 and TRBJ1-5; TCRdb's D call, TRBD1, is unchecked because there is no DNA. CDR1 and CDR2 (germline): LNHNV, YYDKDF (reference sequence). This CDR3 has 17 residues. The CDR3 region is CATSRDGVGTGGQPQHF.

The rearrangement links TRBV5-1 to TRBJ2-4; as DNA is missing, the TRBD1 call by TCRdb cannot be tested. The CDR3 totals 14 residues. Germline CDR1 reads SGHRS; CDR2 reads YFSETQ. This chain's CDR3 is CASRPGGERNIQYF.

This rearrangement joins TRBV3-1 to TRBJ1-1. This CDR3 region has 14 residues. The germline V gene has CDR1 LGHDT and CDR2 YNNKEL (reference sequence). The CDR3 sequence: CASSQDPGNTEAFF.

The chain couples TRBV29-1 to TRBJ1-1; TCRdb's D call, TRBD1, is unchecked because there is no DNA. The CDR3 length is 12 residues. The V gene's germline CDR1 is SQVTM and CDR2 ANQGSEA. The CDR3 here is CSALDRGSEAFF.

The chain couples TRBV20-1 to TRBJ2-7; TCRdb picks TRBD1, but there is no DNA to check that call. The CDR3 is 14 residues long. The germline V gene has CDR1 DFQATT and CDR2 SNEGSKA (reference sequence). This CDR3 reads CSAEDRLLSYEQYF.

The chain employs TRBV20-1 and TRBJ2-7; TCRdb returns TRBD1, unconfirmable since there is no DNA. The germline CDR1 and CDR2 sequences are DFQATT and SNEGSKA (reference sequence). The CDR3 contains 16 residues. This CDR3 reads CSARDLGTGDSYEQYF.

The chain is built from TRBV12-5 and TRBJ2-7. The CDR3 sequence is 15 residues long. Germline-derived CDR1 and CDR2 are LGHNT and FRNRAP. The chain's CDR3 is CASGLGIGDSYEQYF.

This chain uses TRBV7-8 with TRBJ2-7; TCRdb's D call, TRBD1, is unchecked because there is no DNA. The CDR3 is 13 residues long. The germline V gene has CDR1 SGHVS and CDR2 FQNEAQ. CDR3 in amino acids: CASSAGPSYEQYF.